The source of this T cell receptor beta chain is a study of blood T cell repertoires in COVID-19. Study information: In each case, the material was cDNA or gDNA derived from T cells, B-cell-depleted T cells, or PBMCs.

Some clones are missing from TCRdb's copy, which holds only in-frame ones; the method was immunoSEQ multiplex PCR. Of around 300,000 clones in the sample, just under 90% are singletons; the top ten hold just under 9.5%. Cohorts were determined from participant-reported clinical history. Two negative PCRs, clearance, or symptom resolution characterized the recovered Cohort 3 donors. On this clone: The sample contains more than one DNA sequence encoding this CDR3.

The germline gives CDR1 LGHNA, CDR2 YNFKEQ. The CDR3 covers 14 residues. Trimming shortened V by 0 bases and J by 1 base, and 6 bases separated the two germline ends. This TCR was sampled from a woman younger than 45 who had recovered from COVID-19. Material: PBMCs or T cells enriched from blood (not recorded which). The V gene is TRBV4-2, the J gene TRBJ2-5; D might be TRBD2 (5 bases). CDR3 sequence: CASSQDTSQETQYF. For the CDR3, the DNA is TGTGCCAGCAGCCAAGACACTAGCCAAGAGACCCAGTACTTC.